This TCR beta chain was identified during a study of T cell repertoires in cytomegalovirus infection. Study-wide context: Both a matching HLA type and CMV infection were indicated by public TCR beta signatures. Regarding the study as a whole: There were carriers of CMV plus the relevant HLA, and cumulative public TCR beta family frequency identified them. The ex vivo response showed dominance by HLA-C-restricted CMV-specific TCR beta clonotypes.

Germline CDR1 ENHRY, CDR2 SYGVKD. V dropped 0 bases and J dropped 12 bases, with 12 bases sitting between them. CDR3 length: 13 amino acids. This clonotype came up many times. Its specificity is unknown. MiXCR was run by TCRdb on the reads, yielding one entry per CDR3 protein. The sample shows roughly 500,000 distinct CDR3 sequences, approximately 16% of them seen only once. The clonotype comes from a human donor in good health (CMV status not recorded). Some clones in this sample may be carry-over from other donors' samples. Sequencing was done on a sample of CD8+ T cells from PBMCs. The chain links TRBV10-3 to TRBJ2-1; possibly TRBD2 for D (6 bases). The CDR3 bases are TGTGCCATCAGTGAGTCGAATCGGAGGGGGCAGTTCTTC. Residues: CAISESNRRGQFF.